What follows is one TCR beta chain and its context. Its antigen is as yet unknown. The CDR3 runs to 12 residues. Trimming cost V 8 bases and J 0 bases, with 7 bases left between them. The germline gives CDR1 MNHEY, CDR2 SVGAGI. Produced via immunoSEQ multiplex PCR; TCRdb's table is partial and in-frame only. This sample has about 140,000 clones, with about 91% found just once. The sample originates from a study of T cell responses to AZD1222 COVID-19 vaccine. General study results and limits: The CD4 TCRs associated with vaccination extended across spike and predominated at 160-218 and 743-854. Reportedly, nearly half the spike-specific TCRs target unmutated variant regions.

This chain uses TRBV6-5 with TRBJ1-1; D uncertain. The sample consisted of peripheral blood, taken on day 0 of AZD1222 vaccination. The clonotype originates from an adult in good health. CDR3 sequence (DNA): TGTGCCAGCGGGTGGATGAACACTGAAGCTTTCTTT. Translated: CASGWMNTEAFF.